This TCR beta chain was recovered during a study of T cell responses to AZD1222 COVID-19 vaccine. The data were produced by immunoSEQ multiplex PCR, yet TCRdb's version contains in-frame clones alone and is incomplete. Here the sample spans approximately 120,000 clones, about 88% being singletons. J lost 3 bases, V lost 0 bases, and 8 bases had no gene match. The V gene's germline CDR1 is SGDLS and CDR2 YYNGEE. The CDR3 totals 17 residues. Study results and caveats: Baseline serostatus was positive in only a handful of AZD1222 recipients. Reports indicate that nearly half of spike-specific TCRs are directed at unmutated variant regions.

About this clone: Its specificity is not known.

The sample was peripheral blood, taken on day 0 of AZD1222 vaccination. The J gene is TRBJ1-3, the V gene TRBV9, with 8 bases fitting TRBD1. This receptor was identified in an adult in good health. The CDR3 sequence: CASSVEVQGAFGNTIYF. Here the CDR3 DNA reads TGTGCCAGCAGCGTAGAGGTTCAGGGGGCCTTTGGAAACACCATATATTTT.